This T cell receptor beta chain appears in the sequencing data of a study of blood T cell repertoires in COVID-19. TCRdb's copy holds only in-frame clones and misses some; the assay was immunoSEQ multiplex PCR. The table lists about 150,000 clones, around 80% of them singletons, with more than 4.5% in the top ten. Those enrolled, adults aged 18 to 89 years, came from about two dozen US areas. Which cohort a participant joined came from the clinical history participants gave. CDR1 and CDR2 from the germline V gene are SGHDT and YYEEEE. V was trimmed by 3 bases and J by 3 bases, leaving 10 bases between them. This CDR3 comprises 13 residues.

The sequencing sample was made of PBMCs or T cells enriched from blood (not recorded which). V and J are TRBV5-6 and TRBJ2-7; maybe TRBD2 (6 bases). The sequence was collected from a man in his sixties or seventies who had been exposed to COVID-19. The CDR3 region has the DNA TGTGCCAGCAGCTCTGGGGGAGGCTACGAGCAGTACTTC. It yields the protein CASSSGGGYEQYF.